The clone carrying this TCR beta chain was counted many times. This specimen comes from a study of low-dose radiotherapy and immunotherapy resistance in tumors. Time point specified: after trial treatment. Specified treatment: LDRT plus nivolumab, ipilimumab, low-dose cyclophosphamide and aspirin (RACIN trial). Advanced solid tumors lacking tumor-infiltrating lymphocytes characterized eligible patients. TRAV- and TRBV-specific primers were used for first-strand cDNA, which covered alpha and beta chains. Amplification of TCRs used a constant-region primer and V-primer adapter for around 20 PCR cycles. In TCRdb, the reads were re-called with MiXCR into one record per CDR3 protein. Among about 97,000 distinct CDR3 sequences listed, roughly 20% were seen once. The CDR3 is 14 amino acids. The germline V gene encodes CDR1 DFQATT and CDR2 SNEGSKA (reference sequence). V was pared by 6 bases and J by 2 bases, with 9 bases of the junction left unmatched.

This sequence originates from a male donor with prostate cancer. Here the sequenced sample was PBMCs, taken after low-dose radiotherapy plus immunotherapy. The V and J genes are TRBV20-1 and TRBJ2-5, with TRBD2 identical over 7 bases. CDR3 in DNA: TGCAGTGCCCCCCCGTACGGGGGGCAAGAGACCCAGTACTTC. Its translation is CSAPPYGGQETQYF.